The T cell receptor (beta chain) described here comes from a study of T-cell memory formation after mild COVID-19. About the research overall: Clusters were largely donor specific. General study findings and limits: SARS-CoV-2 specificity was not confirmed for second-wave clones peaking on day 37.

TCRdb reprocessed the 5' RACE reads with MiXCR, giving one entry per CDR3 protein. The sample includes some 260,000 distinct CDR3 sequences, 16% seen only once; the top ten take approximately 3.6%. V lost 6 bases, J lost 3 bases, and 15 bases lay in between. CDR1 and CDR2 (germline): SGHTA, FQGNSA. The CDR3 consists of 15 residues. This clonotype was counted between two and nine times. What it recognizes is unknown. The V call is TRBV7-2, the J call TRBJ2-1, with unresolved D. The sequenced sample consisted of PBMCs or a T cell subset sorted from them (not recorded which). The clonotype comes from a man between 18 and 35 years old who had mild COVID-19 (a few samples of this study predate the infection). Cell type and time point are not known. The CDR3 DNA sequence: TGTGCCAGCAGAGTCCATTGGACCCGCTACAATGAGCAGTTCTTC. This translates into CASRVHWTRYNEQFF.